One sample yielded the 17 T cell receptor beta chains listed below, sequenced in a study of blood T cell repertoires in COVID-19. Measured with immunoSEQ multiplex PCR; TCRdb has only the in-frame clones, and not every one. This table holds some 250,000 clones, approximately 85% found once. Sequencing input: peripheral blood. All receptors come from a young woman with acute or convalescent COVID-19.

The gene calls are TRBV10-3 and TRBJ2-1; D gene unclear. The CDR3 consists of 11 residues. Between the trimmed V and J ends, which lost 6 bases and 7 bases, there was a span of 7 bases. The germline V gene encodes CDR1 ENHRY and CDR2 SYGVKD. The CDR3 bases are TGTGCCATCAGCCCCGGGAATGAGCAGTTCTTC. This sequence encodes CAISPGNEQFF.

This clone has just one count. The chain is built from TRBV7-9 and TRBJ1-5; TRBD1 is a possible D gene (6 bases). Per germline, CDR1 SEHNR and CDR2 FQNEAQ (reference sequence). This CDR3 is 14 amino acids long. Trimming pared 5 bases from V and 3 bases from J, leaving 11 bases between. This CDR3 is CASSGQSLNQPQHF. CDR3 in DNA: TGTGCCAGCAGCGGACAGAGTCTCAATCAGCCCCAGCATTTT.

The rearrangement joins TRBV5-1 to TRBJ2-2; no firm D call. From germline, CDR1 is SGHRS and CDR2 YFSETQ. CDR3 length: 13 residues. V was cut by 4 bases and J by 4 bases, with 8 bases left in between. The CDR3 nucleotides are TGCGCCAGCAGCCAGACTCGCACCGGGGAGCTGTTTTTT. Amino acid sequence: CASSQTRTGELFF.

The rearrangement joins TRBV10-3 to TRBJ2-2, with 13 bases lining up with TRBD2. Trimming cost V 2 bases and J 7 bases; bases outside gene matches: 4. The CDR3 runs to 16 residues. From germline, CDR1 is ENHRY and CDR2 SYGVKD. The CDR3 DNA follows: TGTGCCATCAGTGAGGGACTAGCGGGAGTAAGCGGGGAGCTGTTTTTT. It is translated as CAISEGLAGVSGELFF.

The chain combines TRBV10-2 with TRBJ2-7; possibly TRBD1 for D (5 bases). Per germline, CDR1 WSHSY and CDR2 SAAADI. V was pared by 2 bases and J by 3 bases, with 11 bases between. The CDR3 sequence is 14 residues long. CDR3 DNA: TGCGCCAGCAGTGAGGTGGGGCCGGGCTACGAGCAGTACTTC. Protein: CASSEVGPGYEQYF.

The chain is built from TRBV11-3 and TRBJ2-2, with TRBD2 identical over 10 bases. The V gene's germline CDR1 is SGHNT and CDR2 YENEEA. CDR3 size: 15 residues. The V and J ends lost 10 bases and 4 bases, in that order; junction bases with no gene match: 9. CDR3 sequence (DNA): TGTGCCACCACCGTAAGCGGGAGGGGCACCGGGGAGCTGTTTTTT. This codes for CATTVSGRGTGELFF. The full variable domain, in which reference TRBV11-3 and TRBJ2-2 provide the parts outside the CDR3, is EAGVVQSPRYKIIEKKQPVAFWCNPISGHNTLYWYLQNLGQGPELLIRYENEEAVDDSQLPKDRFSAERLKGVDSTLKIQPAELGDSAVYLCATTVSGRGTGELFFGEGSRLTVL.

The chain employs TRBV30 and TRBJ1-5; possibly TRBD1 for D (6 bases). CDR1 is GTSNPN, CDR2 SVGIG, per germline (reference sequence). The CDR3 consists of 15 residues. The V end was cut by 0 bases, the J end by 2 bases, with 11 bases between. The CDR3 sequence: CAWSVGSGGNQPQHF. CDR3 in DNA: TGTGCCTGGAGTGTTGGGTCAGGGGGCAATCAGCCCCAGCATTTT.

The chain joins TRBV10-3 to TRBJ1-1; 9 bases match TRBD1. This CDR3 has 13 residues. Germline CDR1 is ENHRY and CDR2 is SYGVKD. Germline trimming cut 7 bases from V and 3 bases from J; bases unmatched to any gene: 3. The CDR3 region is CAITGTGYTEAFF. The DNA for the CDR3 is TGTGCCATCACTGGGACAGGGTACACTGAAGCTTTCTTT.

The chain recombines TRBV19 with TRBJ1-5; TRBD1 matches at 11 bases. Germline assignment: CDR1 LNHDA and CDR2 SQIVND (reference sequence). The CDR3 sequence is 15 residues long. Trimming at V came to 5 bases and at J to 7 bases, leaving 7 bases not matched to a gene. CDR3 coding DNA: TGTGCCAGTAGTGACTCGGGACAGGGGGGGCAGCCCCAGCATTTT. Translated, it gives CASSDSGQGGQPQHF. The whole variable domain, remainder taken from reference TRBV19 and TRBJ1-5, is DGGITQSPKYLFRKEGQNVTLSCEQNLNHDAMYWYRQDPGQGLRLIYYSQIVNDFQKGDIAEGYSVSREKKESFPLTVTSAQKNPTAFYLCASSDSGQGGQPQHFGDGTRLSIL.

V and J are TRBV6-5 and TRBJ1-6; D gene unclear. The V gene's germline CDR1 is MNHEY and CDR2 SVGAGI. The V end lost 0 bases, the J end lost 6 bases, and 6 bases lay between the germline ends. The CDR3 runs 14 residues. The CDR3 nucleotides read TGTGCCAGCAGTTACTCGGGAGGTAATTCACCCCTCCACTTT. It translates to CASSYSGGNSPLHF.

V and J are TRBV4-3 and TRBJ1-6, with 7 bases fitting TRBD1. Germline CDR1 reads LGHNA; CDR2 reads YSLEER. V shed 0 bases and J 9 bases; nucleotides not matched to a gene: 5. The length of the CDR3 is 15 residues. CDR3 nucleotide sequence: TGCGCCAGCAGCCAAGAGGCCAGGGGGTTTTCACCCCTCCACTTT. This sequence encodes CASSQEARGFSPLHF.

J is TRBJ1-1 and V is TRBV24-1; D gene ambiguous. The CDR3 length is 10 residues. Germline lookup yields CDR1 KGHDR and CDR2 SFDVKD. V was pared by 6 bases and J by 4 bases, with 2 bases between. The CDR3 loop reads CATSRTEAFF. CDR3 in DNA: TGTGCCACCAGTCGCACTGAAGCTTTCTTT.

This rearrangement joins TRBV7-9 to TRBJ1-1, with D possibly being TRBD1 (5 bases). V lost 1 base to trimming and J lost 8 bases, with 11 bases between them. Germline CDR1 SEHNR, CDR2 FQNEAQ (reference sequence). This CDR3 has 13 amino acids. CDR3: CASSLGVDREAFF. The CDR3 region has the DNA TGTGCCAGCAGCTTAGGGGTTGACAGAGAAGCTTTCTTT.

The genes are TRBV11-3 and TRBJ2-3; 7 bases are a match to TRBD2. The J segment lost 6 bases and the V segment lost 1 base, leaving 7 bases of the junction unmatched. This CDR3 is built from 15 residues. Germline lookup yields CDR1 SGHNT and CDR2 YENEEA. CDR3 residues: CASSLGQRDSDTQYF. The CDR3 DNA sequence: TGTGCCAGCAGCTTAGGGCAGCGGGATTCGGATACGCAGTATTTT.

This clone was detected only once. The chain carries TRBV19 and TRBJ2-2; D call uncertain. V lost 5 bases and J 5 bases, leaving 9 bases between the germline ends. There are 13 residues in the CDR3. Germline CDR1 reads LNHDA; CDR2 reads SQIVND (reference sequence). The DNA for the CDR3 is TGTGCCAGTAGTTTATTTGTGACCGGGGAGCTGTTTTTT. Amino acid sequence: CASSLFVTGELFF. The full variable domain, completed using reference TRBV19 and TRBJ2-2, is DGGITQSPKYLFRKEGQNVTLSCEQNLNHDAMYWYRQDPGQGLRLIYYSQIVNDFQKGDIAEGYSVSREKKESFPLTVTSAQKNPTAFYLCASSLFVTGELFFGEGSRLTVL.

This chain links TRBV6-1 with TRBJ2-7, with TRBD1 identical over 11 bases. CDR1 and CDR2 from the germline V gene are MNHNS and SASEGT. The CDR3 loop spans 14 amino acids. Trimming removed 5 bases from V and 6 bases from J; junction bases left unmatched: 6. The CDR3 spells CASSSPGTGGEQYF. The CDR3 region has the DNA TGTGCCAGCAGTTCCCCGGGGACAGGGGGCGAGCAGTACTTC.

This clone turned up a few times. This chain uses TRBV6-1 with TRBJ2-7; 7 bases are shared with TRBD2. The V segment lost 3 bases and the J segment 1 base; nucleotides outside the gene matches: 12. Per the germline V gene, CDR1 is MNHNS and CDR2 is SASEGT. The CDR3 sequence is 17 residues long. The DNA for the CDR3 is TGTGCCAGCAGTGACCCGGGTGGAGGCGGGAGTTCCTACGAGCAGTACTTC. Translating gives CASSDPGGGGSSYEQYF.